A selection of T cell receptor beta chains follows, all from one sample in a study of blood T cell repertoires in COVID-19. Profiled with immunoSEQ multiplex PCR; TCRdb holds only in-frame clones, not every one. The table records about 200,000 clones, roughly 85% of them present only once. Sample: PBMCs or T cells enriched from blood (not recorded which). These receptors were collected from a woman between 40 and 55 years old with acute COVID-19. Both conserved end residues are part of each CDR3. Each record gives: clone size, J gene, V gene, D gene, CDR3 protein, CDR3 DNA. The D gene is left open where the match is weak. Size values are once, few and many counts, or a class for expanded clones, and some rows have none.

>.|TRBJ1-4|TRBV2|.
CASSDRLPNEKLFF
TGTGCCAGCAGTGACAGGCTTCCAAATGAAAAACTGTTTTTT
>.|TRBJ2-5|TRBV10-3|TRBD2
CAISESGGQETQYF
TGTGCCATCAGTGAGTCGGGGGGGCAAGAGACCCAGTACTTC
>few|TRBJ2-7|TRBV7-3|TRBD2
CASRFAGAGGGF
TGTGCCAGCAGGTTCGCCGGAGCGGGAGGGGGCTTC
>.|TRBJ2-7|TRBV18|TRBD1
CASSPSGTGSYEQYF
TGTGCCAGCTCCCCGTCCGGGACAGGGTCCTACGAGCAGTACTTC
>.|TRBJ1-6|TRBV7-9|.
CASSLGRRNSPLHF
TGTGCCAGCAGCTTGGGCAGGCGCAATTCACCCCTCCACTTT
>.|TRBJ2-1|TRBV24-1|TRBD2
CATSYRLAADNEQFF
TGTGCCACCAGTTATAGGCTAGCGGCCGACAATGAGCAGTTCTTC
>.|TRBJ2-3|TRBV6-2/TRBV6-3|.
CASSYPIWAGSTDTQYF
TGTGCCAGCAGTTACCCTATATGGGCAGGTAGCACAGATACGCAGTATTTT
>.|TRBJ2-3|TRBV6-5|.
CATTGFETDTQYF
TGTGCCACCACAGGGTTCGAAACAGATACGCAGTATTTT
>.|TRBJ2-7|TRBV7-8|TRBD2
CASIVKRDLSYEQYF
TGTGCCAGCATCGTCAAGCGGGACCTCTCCTACGAGCAGTACTTC
>.|TRBJ1-3|TRBV11-2|.
CASSLEGSSGNTIYF
TGTGCCAGCAGCTTAGAGGGCAGCTCTGGAAACACCATATATTTT
>.|TRBJ2-1|TRBV14|TRBD2
CASSISRETDEQFF
TGTGCCAGCAGTATCTCGCGGGAGACGGATGAGCAGTTCTTC
>few|TRBJ1-2|TRBV6-5|TRBD1
CASSFGQGVSYGYTF
TGTGCCAGCAGTTTCGGACAGGGCGTAAGCTATGGCTACACCTTC
>.|TRBJ2-3|TRBV4-1|TRBD2
CASSLTLAGTTDTQYF
TGCGCCAGCAGCCTCACGCTAGCGGGGACCACAGATACGCAGTATTTT
>.|TRBJ2-7|TRBV6-5|TRBD2
CASSLGLAGYEQYF
TGTGCCAGCAGCCTCGGACTAGCGGGCTACGAGCAGTACTTC
>.|TRBJ2-7|TRBV6-1|TRBD2
CASSEWGGRYEQYF
TGTGCCAGCAGTGAATGGGGGGGACGGTACGAGCAGTACTTC
>.|TRBJ2-7|TRBV6-5|.
CASRLQGSEQYF
TGTGCCAGCAGGCTACAGGGAAGCGAGCAGTACTTC
>.|TRBJ2-1|TRBV7-9|.
CASSQGHGLGEQFF
TGTGCCAGCAGCCAGGGACACGGTCTAGGGGAGCAGTTCTTC
>.|TRBJ2-7|TRBV30|TRBD1
CAWRATTGYEQYF
TGTGCCTGGAGGGCCACGACAGGGTACGAGCAGTACTTC
>.|TRBJ1-1|TRBV7-2|TRBD1
CASSLGDRGAFF
TGTGCCAGCAGCTTAGGGGACAGGGGGGCTTTCTTT
>.|TRBJ1-1|TRBV5-1|.
CASSLDPVLNTEAFF
TGCGCCAGCAGCTTGGATCCGGTCTTGAACACTGAAGCTTTCTTT
>.|TRBJ1-1|TRBV4-1|TRBD1
CASSQGRRTGEETEAFF
TGCGCCAGCAGCCAAGGGCGACGGACAGGGGAGGAAACTGAAGCTTTCTTT
>.|TRBJ1-1|TRBV12-3/TRBV12-4|TRBD1
CASSEGARTEAFF
TGTGCCAGCAGTGAGGGGGCGAGGACTGAAGCTTTCTTT
>.|TRBJ1-2|TRBV18|.
CASSLSATGNYGYTF
TGTGCCAGCTCCCTCAGCGCTACAGGGAACTATGGCTACACCTTC
>.|TRBJ1-1|TRBV18|.
CASSPSGALNTEAFF
TGTGCCAGCTCACCGTCAGGGGCCCTGAACACTGAAGCTTTCTTT
>.|TRBJ1-4|TRBV18|.
CASSPGYATNEKLFF
TGTGCCAGCTCACCGGGCTATGCAACTAATGAAAAACTGTTTTTT
>.|TRBJ2-7|TRBV2|.
CASRTKPYEQYF
TGTGCCAGCAGAACCAAGCCCTACGAGCAGTACTTC
>.|TRBJ1-1|TRBV28|.
CASSSGAGAEAFF
TGTGCCAGCAGTAGCGGAGCGGGCGCTGAAGCTTTCTTT